Detailed here is one T cell receptor (beta chain). The junction and the germline gene differ at one end; a read error may be behind it. Within the sample, other DNA sequences also encode this same CDR3. Some clones are missing from TCRdb's copy, which holds only in-frame ones; the method was immunoSEQ multiplex PCR. The sample has approximately 300,000 clones; roughly 80% are singletons. The data belong to a study of blood T cell repertoires in COVID-19. Looked up from germline, CDR1 is MDHEN and CDR2 is SYDVKM. The CDR3 consists of 16 residues. This chain joins TRBV28 and TRBJ1-5; D is possibly TRBD1 (6 bases). The sequence was collected from a person aged 65 to 79 with COVID-19, enrolled during active disease. Sequences were obtained from peripheral blood. CDR3 nucleotide sequence: TGTGCCAGCAGTTTATGGCGACAGGATAGGAATCAGCCTCAGCATTTT. This gives the protein CASSLWRQDRNQPQHF.